This T cell receptor (beta chain) was identified during a study of vaccination effects on CD4 cells after COVID-19. Study in general: After the second dose, samples were taken at median day 72.

Germline lookup yields CDR1 SGHRS and CDR2 YFSETQ. This CDR3 is built from 15 residues. V was trimmed by 2 bases and J by 0 bases, leaving 12 bases between them. Expansion of antigen-specific CD4+ T cells with viral peptide pools was carried out by the ViraFEST assay before sequencing. Having been cultured for ten to eleven days, the cells underwent CD4+ T cell isolation. Every participant took two doses of the BNT162b2 or mRNA-1273 vaccine. Nobody among the vaccine recipients had prior SARS-CoV-2 infection (nucleocapsid antibodies were negative). Study results and caveats: Only 1 of 255 vaccine-induced clones from healthy vaccinees cross-reacted with common cold coronaviruses. Late after vaccination, infection- and vaccine-induced clones showed marked clonal contraction.

TCRdb's copy holds only in-frame clones and misses some; the assay was immunoSEQ multiplex PCR. The sample has approximately 23,000 clones, over 70% seen once; the top ten hold approximately 7.8%. As to this clone: What it binds is unknown.

The source is a human donor who received a COVID-19 vaccine. Specimen: CD4+ T cells from PBMCs cultured with SARS-CoV-2 spike peptides, collected after COVID-19 vaccination. The rearrangement joins TRBV5-1 to TRBJ2-7, with D perhaps given as TRBD1 or TRBD2 (5 bases each). The CDR3, as DNA: TGCGCCAGCAGCTTAGGGACCACCTTCTCCTACGAGCAGTACTTC. This translates into CASSLGTTFSYEQYF.